This T cell receptor beta chain was recorded in a study of T cells in Graves' hyperthyroidism and ophthalmopathy. Overall study results and limits: Ophthalmopathy was distinguished from stable hyperthyroidism by 13 V-J signatures. Blood held most thyroid clonotypes expanded above 0.001 frequency.

Exclusion followed for patients with uncontrolled infection, other autoimmune disease, pregnancy or lactation. Germline CDR1 reads SEHNR; CDR2 reads FQNEAQ (reference sequence). V lost 0 bases, J lost 5 bases, and 14 bases lay in between. The CDR3 sequence is 15 residues long. This clonotype was counted ten times or more. Its antigen is currently unknown. Amplification of TCR beta CDR3 regions used RNA as the template. First-round RT-PCR targeting the TCR CDR3 was performed with the HTBI primer set. Via MiXCR, TCRdb re-called the multiplex PCR reads, giving one row per CDR3 protein. The sample yields almost 600,000 distinct CDR3 sequences, just over 45% seen once.

The clonotype comes from a woman aged 18-29 years with Graves' hyperthyroidism. Sample: peripheral blood or thyroid tissue (not recorded which). The chain recombines TRBV7-9 with TRBJ2-7; D may be TRBD1 or TRBD2 (6 bases each). CDR3 bases: TGTGCCAGCAGCTTAGCCCAGTGGAGGGACAACGAGCAGTACTTC. Amino acids: CASSLAQWRDNEQYF.